This T cell receptor (beta chain) derives from a study of T cell repertoires in cytomegalovirus infection. Whole-study findings and limits: Based on cumulative public TCR beta family frequency, carriers of CMV plus the relevant HLA were identified. The study found HLA-C-restricted CMV-specific TCR beta clonotypes dominating the ex vivo response.

As regards this clonotype: As yet, its antigen is unknown.

TCRdb independently ran MiXCR on the reads; one entry per CDR3 protein. Among approximately 500,000 distinct CDR3 sequences, about 10% were seen once, and the ten largest hold more than 8.5%. V was shortened by 6 bases and J by 1 base, with 13 bases between the two germline ends. Germline lookup yields CDR1 SQVTM and CDR2 ANQGSEA. This CDR3 region has 13 residues. This clonotype was sampled from a human donor in good health (CMV status not recorded). Some clones in this sample may be carry-over from other donors' samples. Sample: PBMCs. This chain links TRBV29-1 with TRBJ2-7; either TRBD1 or TRBD2 may supply D (6 bases each). The CDR3 loop reads CSVGKGGSYEQYF. CDR3 DNA sequence: TGCAGCGTGGGGAAGGGGGGATCCTACGAGCAGTACTTC.